A single sample gave rise to the 7 T cell receptor beta chains below, sequenced in a study of blood T cell repertoires in COVID-19. Profiled with immunoSEQ multiplex PCR; TCRdb holds only in-frame clones, not every one. Of around 100,000 clones listed, approximately 87% are singletons. The sequenced material came from peripheral blood. Every receptor here comes from a human donor in a cohort sampled during active COVID-19.

This chain connects TRBV6-2 or TRBV6-3 to TRBJ2-5, with D unclear. The V gene lost 1 base and the J gene lost 2 bases, with 5 bases spanning the gap. Germline CDR1 MNHEY, CDR2 SVGEGT. The CDR3 is made up of 13 amino acids. CDR3 region: CASSYFGQETQYF. The CDR3 DNA reads TGTGCCAGCAGTTACTTCGGGCAAGAGACCCAGTACTTC.

This chain uses TRBV5-4 with TRBJ1-1; possible D gene TRBD1, 5 bases. Germline V gives CDR1 SGHNT, CDR2 YYREEE (reference sequence). This CDR3 has 13 amino acids. The V end was cut by 0 bases, the J end by 7 bases, with 10 bases between. The CDR3, as DNA: TGTGCCAGCAGCTTGGGAGGGACTGGTGAAGCTTTCTTT. It yields the protein CASSLGGTGEAFF.

The chain joins TRBV7-6 to TRBJ1-5, with D possibly TRBD1 on 5 matching bases. The length of the CDR3 is 13 residues. Trimming shortened V by 3 bases and J by 5 bases, and 8 bases separated the two germline ends. Per the germline V gene, CDR1 is SGHVS and CDR2 is FNYEAQ. The CDR3 DNA reads as TGTGCCAGCAGCTTTTCGGGGGATCAGCCCCAGCATTTT. It yields the protein CASSFSGDQPQHF.

The genes are TRBV6-5 and TRBJ2-1, with 14 nucleotides matching TRBD2. The CDR3 sequence is 15 residues long. V lost 6 bases, J lost 2 bases, and 0 bases stayed unmatched. Germline-derived CDR1 and CDR2 are MNHEY and SVGAGI. CDR3 sequence reads: CASRTSGRAYNEQFF. Written as DNA, the CDR3 is TGTGCCAGCAGGACTAGCGGGAGGGCCTACAATGAGCAGTTCTTC.

The rearrangement links TRBV5-1 to TRBJ2-5; tentatively, D is TRBD1 (6 bases). V lost 5 bases and J lost 5, with 16 bases in between. This CDR3 spans 14 amino acids. Germline CDR1 is SGHRS and CDR2 is YFSETQ. The CDR3 loop reads CASSQTGSRETQYF. CDR3 nucleotide sequence: TGCGCCAGCAGTCAAACAGGGAGTCGGGAGACCCAGTACTTC.

The V and J genes are TRBV11-3 and TRBJ2-5; 8 positions agree with TRBD2. CDR3 length: 14 residues. The germline V gene encodes CDR1 SGHNT and CDR2 YENEEA. V lost 5 bases, J lost 4 bases, and 6 bases stayed unmatched. The CDR3 here is CASSLRGGLETQYF. The CDR3 nucleotides are TGTGCCAGCAGCCTCCGGGGGGGCCTAGAGACCCAGTACTTC.

This chain uses TRBV7-2 with TRBJ2-1; 11 bases agree with TRBD1. Germline V gene data show CDR1 as SGHTA and CDR2 as FQGNSA. CDR3 length: 14 amino acids. Germline trimming cut 5 bases from V and 9 bases from J; bases unmatched to any gene: 6. CDR3 amino acids: CASSMDRGRGEQFF. CDR3 nucleotides: TGTGCCAGCAGCATGGACAGGGGGCGCGGTGAGCAGTTCTTC. Combining the CDR3 with reference TRBV7-2 and TRBJ2-1 gives the whole variable domain GAGVSQSPSNKVTEKGKDVELRCDPISGHTALYWYRQSLGQGLEFLIYFQGNSAPDKSGLPSDRFSAERTGGSVSTLTIQRTQQEDSAVYLCASSMDRGRGEQFFGPGTRLTVL.